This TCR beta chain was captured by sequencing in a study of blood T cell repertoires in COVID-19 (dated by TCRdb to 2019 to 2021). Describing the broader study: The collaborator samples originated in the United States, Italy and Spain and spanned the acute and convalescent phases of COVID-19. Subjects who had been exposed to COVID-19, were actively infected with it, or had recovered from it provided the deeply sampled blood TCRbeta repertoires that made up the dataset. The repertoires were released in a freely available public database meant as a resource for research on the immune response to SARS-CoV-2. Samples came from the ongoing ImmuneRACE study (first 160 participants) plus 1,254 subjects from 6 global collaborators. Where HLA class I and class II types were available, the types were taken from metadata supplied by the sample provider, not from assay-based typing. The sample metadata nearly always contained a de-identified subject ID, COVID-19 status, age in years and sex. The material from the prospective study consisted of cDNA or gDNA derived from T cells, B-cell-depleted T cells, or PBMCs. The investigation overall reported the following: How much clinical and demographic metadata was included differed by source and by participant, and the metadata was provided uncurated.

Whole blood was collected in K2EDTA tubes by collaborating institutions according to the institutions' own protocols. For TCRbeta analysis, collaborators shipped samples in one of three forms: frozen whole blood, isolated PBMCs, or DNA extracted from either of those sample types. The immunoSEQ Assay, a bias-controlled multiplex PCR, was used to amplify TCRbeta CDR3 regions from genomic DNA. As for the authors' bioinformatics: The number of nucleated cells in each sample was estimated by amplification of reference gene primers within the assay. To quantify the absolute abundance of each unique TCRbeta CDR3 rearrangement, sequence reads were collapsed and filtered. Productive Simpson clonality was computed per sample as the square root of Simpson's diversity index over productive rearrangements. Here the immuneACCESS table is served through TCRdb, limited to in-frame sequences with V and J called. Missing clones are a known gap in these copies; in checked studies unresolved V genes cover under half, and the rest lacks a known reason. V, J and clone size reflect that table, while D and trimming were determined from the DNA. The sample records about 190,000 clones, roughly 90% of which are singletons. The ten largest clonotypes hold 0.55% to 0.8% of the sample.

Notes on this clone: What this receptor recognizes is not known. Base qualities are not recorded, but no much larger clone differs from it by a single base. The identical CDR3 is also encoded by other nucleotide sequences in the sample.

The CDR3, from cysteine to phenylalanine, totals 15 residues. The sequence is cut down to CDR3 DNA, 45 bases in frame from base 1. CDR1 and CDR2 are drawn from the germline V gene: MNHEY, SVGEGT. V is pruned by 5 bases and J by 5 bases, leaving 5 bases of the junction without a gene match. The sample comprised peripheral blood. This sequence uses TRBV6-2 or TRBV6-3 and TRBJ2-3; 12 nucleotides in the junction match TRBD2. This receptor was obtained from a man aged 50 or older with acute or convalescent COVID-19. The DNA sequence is TGTGCCAGCAGTCCACTAGCGGGGGGCCTAGATACGCAGTATTTT. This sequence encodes CASSPLAGGLDTQYF.